These T cell receptor beta chains were read from a single sample in a study of blood T cell repertoires in COVID-19. Clones were read by immunoSEQ multiplex PCR, and TCRdb kept only the in-frame ones, dropping some. This table has about 180,000 clones, 70% to 90% appearing once. Sequencing was performed on peripheral blood. All receptors come from a human donor with active or convalescent COVID-19. The donor label of this sample is uncertain. Each CDR3 is given with its conserved first and last residue. D genes are given only for firm matches. The size of a clone is reported for some rows only, either as once, few or many, or as a class for expanded clones.

abundance	d_gene	v_gene	j_gene	CDR3aa	CDR3nt
once	NA	TRBV9	TRBJ2-1	CASSDPPRNEQFF	TGTGCCAGCAGCGACCCCCCTAGGAATGAGCAGTTCTTC
NA	TRBD1	TRBV5-4	TRBJ2-4	CASSVTGGEYENIQYF	TGTGCCAGCAGCGTGACAGGGGGCGAGTACGAAAACATTCAGTACTTC
NA	TRBD2	TRBV7-2	TRBJ2-3	CASSLGWVGGGRTDTQYF	TGTGCCAGCAGCTTAGGTTGGGTTGGCGGGGGGCGCACAGATACGCAGTATTTT
NA	NA	TRBV12-5	TRBJ2-1	CASGFHSDEQFF	TGTGCTAGTGGTTTTCACTCGGATGAGCAGTTCTTC
NA	NA	TRBV5-1	TRBJ2-7	CASSLGRTVSYEQYF	TGCGCCAGCAGCTTGGGGAGGACAGTCTCCTACGAGCAGTACTTC
once	NA	TRBV4-1	TRBJ2-7	CASSQAREKSSYEQYF	TGCGCCAGCAGCCAAGCCCGGGAAAAAAGCTCCTACGAGCAGTACTTC
NA	TRBD1	TRBV18	TRBJ1-1	CASSPTGGANTEAFF	TGTGCCAGCTCACCAACAGGGGGCGCGAACACTGAAGCTTTCTTT
NA	TRBD1	TRBV5-4	TRBJ1-6	CASSKQGEGSPLHF	TGTGCCAGCAGCAAACAGGGGGAAGGTTCACCCCTCCACTTT
NA	TRBD2	TRBV19	TRBJ2-7	CASKMGTTTVF	TGTGCCAGCAAGATGGGGACTACCACGGTCTTC
NA	TRBD1	TRBV18	TRBJ2-1	CASSPIQDRAQFF	TGTGCCAGCTCACCAATTCAGGACAGGGCGCAGTTCTTC
NA	NA	TRBV30	TRBJ1-2	CAWSAGGYYGYTF	TGTGCCTGGAGTGCCGGGGGGTACTATGGCTACACCTTC
NA	NA	TRBV7-3	TRBJ2-2	CASSSLGANTGELFF	TGTGCCAGCAGCTCCCTAGGGGCGAACACCGGGGAGCTGTTTTTT
once	NA	TRBV11-3	TRBJ2-7	CASSPEAGQSYEQYF	TGTGCCAGCAGCCCAGAAGCAGGGCAGTCCTACGAGCAGTACTTC
NA	TRBD2	TRBV3-1/TRBV3-2	TRBJ2-7	CASSQTDSGRTGQYF	TGTGCCAGCAGCCAAACCGACAGCGGGAGAACCGGGCAGTACTTC
NA	NA	TRBV28	TRBJ1-3	CASSPPQGVGNGNTIYF	TGTGCCAGCAGCCCACCCCAGGGTGTAGGGAATGGAAACACCATATATTTT
once	TRBD2	TRBV3-1/TRBV3-2	TRBJ2-1	CASSQGEGKRGPLNEQFF	TGTGCCAGCAGCCAAGGAGAGGGAAAGCGGGGGCCTTTAAATGAGCAGTTCTTC
NA	TRBD2	TRBV9	TRBJ2-1	CASSVAGSGGNEQFF	TGTGCCAGCAGCGTAGCGGGTAGCGGGGGTAATGAGCAGTTCTTC
once	TRBD2	TRBV11-3	TRBJ2-2	CASSLGGLVDGELFF	TGTGCCAGCAGCTTAGGAGGACTAGTTGACGGGGAGCTGTTTTTT
NA	NA	TRBV7-9	TRBJ2-5	CASSPRTGRDVETQYF	TGTGCCAGCAGCCCGAGGACAGGGAGGGACGTGGAGACCCAGTACTTC
once	TRBD1	TRBV18	TRBJ1-6	CASSPGTGESPLHF	TGTGCCAGCTCACCCGGGACAGGGGAATCACCCCTCCACTTT
few	TRBD2	TRBV7-9	TRBJ2-1	CASSYLPGLAGYSYNEQFF	TGTGCCAGCAGTTACCTTCCGGGACTAGCGGGTTACTCCTACAATGAGCAGTTCTTC
NA	NA	TRBV7-2	TRBJ2-4	CASSVQTGSKNIQYF	TGTGCCAGCAGCGTCCAAACAGGGTCCAAAAACATTCAGTACTTC
NA	NA	TRBV5-1	TRBJ2-1	CASSLVEMVSSYNEQFF	TGCGCCAGCAGCTTGGTGGAGATGGTCAGCTCCTACAATGAGCAGTTCTTC
NA	NA	TRBV7-3	TRBJ2-1	CASSSDPGAYNEQFF	TGTGCCAGCAGCTCGGACCCAGGGGCCTACAATGAGCAGTTCTTC
NA	TRBD2	TRBV9	TRBJ2-2	CASSSPLAGGPRSGELFF	TGTGCCAGCAGCAGCCCGTTAGCGGGGGGGCCGAGATCCGGGGAGCTGTTTTTT
NA	TRBD1	TRBV5-1	TRBJ2-7	CASSSDRAWPYEQYF	TGCGCCAGCAGCTCCGACAGGGCATGGCCCTACGAGCAGTACTTC
NA	NA	TRBV6-6	TRBJ1-1	CASSYEGVNTEAFF	TGTGCCAGCAGTTACGAGGGCGTAAACACTGAAGCTTTCTTT
NA	TRBD1	TRBV7-9	TRBJ2-1	CASSLDRGRNNEQFF	TGTGCCAGCAGCTTAGACAGGGGGCGCAACAATGAGCAGTTCTTC
once	TRBD2	TRBV14	TRBJ2-1	CASSPLGASGRGSYNEQFF	TGTGCCAGCAGTCCGCTTGGGGCTAGCGGGAGGGGCTCCTACAATGAGCAGTTCTTC
NA	TRBD1	TRBV6-5	TRBJ2-7	CASSYFPGQGYEQYF	TGTGCCAGCAGTTACTTTCCGGGACAGGGATACGAGCAGTACTTC
few	TRBD2	TRBV6-5	TRBJ2-7	CASSYLGGGEQYF	TGTGCCAGCAGTTACTTGGGGGGGGGCGAGCAGTACTTC
NA	NA	TRBV27	TRBJ2-7	CASSNRVGGYEQYF	TGTGCCAGCAGTAACAGGGTAGGTGGCTACGAGCAGTACTTC